This TCR beta chain is drawn from a study of control samples from healthy donors and cancer patients. Comment on this clone: Other DNA sequences in the sample encode the same CDR3.

This table comes from immunoSEQ multiplex PCR, and its TCRdb copy is limited to in-frame clones, with some not included. There are around 84,000 clones in the sample; roughly 84% occur only once, and approximately 10% lies in the top ten. V was trimmed by 4 bases and J by 0 bases, leaving 6 bases between them. The germline CDR1 and CDR2 sequences are LNHDA and SQIVND (reference sequence). CDR3 length equals 13 residues. V and J are TRBV19 and TRBJ1-1; the D gene is possibly TRBD1 (5 bases). Material for sequencing was PBMCs. This receptor was taken from a man aged 55 to 69 with head and neck cancer. The CDR3 here is CASSTGLNTEAFF. CDR3 nucleotide sequence: TGTGCCAGTAGTACAGGGTTGAACACTGAAGCTTTCTTT.